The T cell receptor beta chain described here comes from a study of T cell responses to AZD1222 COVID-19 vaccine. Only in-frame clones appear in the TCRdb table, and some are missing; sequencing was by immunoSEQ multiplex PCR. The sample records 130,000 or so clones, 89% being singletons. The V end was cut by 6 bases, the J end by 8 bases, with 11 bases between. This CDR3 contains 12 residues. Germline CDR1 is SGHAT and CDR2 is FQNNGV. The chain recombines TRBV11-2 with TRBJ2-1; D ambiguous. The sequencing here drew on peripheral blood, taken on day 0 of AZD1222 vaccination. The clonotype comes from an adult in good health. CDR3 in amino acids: CASRSWLDEQFF. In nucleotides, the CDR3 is TGTGCCAGCAGGTCCTGGCTGGATGAGCAGTTCTTC.